This is a list of T cell receptor beta chains from one sample in a study of shared clonotypes between healthy human individuals. Method: immunoSEQ multiplex PCR; TCRdb's copy keeps in-frame clones and lacks some. The sample carries roughly 2.4 million clones, about 94% recorded once. Sample: naive CD4+ T cells sorted from blood. The receptors derive from a man aged 18 to 29 in good health. Both conserved end residues are part of each CDR3. The order of the fields is J gene, V gene, CDR3 protein.

j_call: TRBJ2-3; v_call: TRBV19; cdr3_aa: CASSGRYLGTDTQYF
j_call: TRBJ2-2; v_call: TRBV10-3; cdr3_aa: CAISETGDTGELFF
j_call: TRBJ2-1; v_call: TRBV30; cdr3_aa: CAWARPEPHPSYNEQFF
j_call: TRBJ2-1; v_call: TRBV2; cdr3_aa: CASSDRSGGSEQFF
j_call: TRBJ2-2; v_call: TRBV7-2; cdr3_aa: CASSLVTAGAQLFF
j_call: TRBJ1-1; v_call: TRBV28; cdr3_aa: CASSSGTGPRARGDTEAFF
j_call: TRBJ1-2; v_call: TRBV29-1; cdr3_aa: CSVEWGSYGYTF
j_call: TRBJ2-5; v_call: TRBV2; cdr3_aa: CASSELTETETQYF
j_call: TRBJ1-5; v_call: TRBV28; cdr3_aa: CASRRAGTGVQPQHF
j_call: TRBJ1-6; v_call: TRBV6-1; cdr3_aa: CASSTNTAYNSPLHF
j_call: TRBJ2-3; v_call: TRBV5-1; cdr3_aa: CASSLRASGTDTQYF
j_call: TRBJ1-1; v_call: TRBV27; cdr3_aa: CASNQGRNTEAFF
j_call: TRBJ1-3; v_call: TRBV5-1; cdr3_aa: CASSFLVGGSGNTIYF
j_call: TRBJ2-3; v_call: TRBV5-6; cdr3_aa: CASSLAPGGTDTQYF
j_call: TRBJ1-2; v_call: TRBV28; cdr3_aa: CASSSSGQVGLEDYGYTF
j_call: TRBJ1-4; v_call: TRBV10-3; cdr3_aa: CAIRAGTANEKLFF
j_call: TRBJ1-2; v_call: TRBV18; cdr3_aa: CASSPFPRQGNYGYTF
j_call: TRBJ1-2; v_call: TRBV5-4; cdr3_aa: CASSSPGQEVGYTF
j_call: TRBJ2-6; v_call: TRBV9; cdr3_aa: CASSVKTGSLVGANVLTF
j_call: TRBJ2-2; v_call: TRBV7-2; cdr3_aa: CASSLYFRESYTGELFF
j_call: TRBJ1-2; v_call: TRBV5-1; cdr3_aa: CASSLGQGTYGYTF
j_call: TRBJ1-5; v_call: TRBV6-1; cdr3_aa: CASSEARFYSNQPQHF
j_call: TRBJ2-5; v_call: TRBV6-5; cdr3_aa: CASSYGYASWETQYF
j_call: TRBJ2-7; v_call: TRBV5-4; cdr3_aa: CASSRRGQGFSYEQYF